This TCR beta chain stems from a study of T cells after yellow fever vaccination (dated by TCRdb to the late 2010s). In the study overall: The SMART-Seq v4 Ultra Low Input RNA kit was used to prepare libraries from fractions with low cell numbers. Blood was collected at multiple timepoints before and after primary and secondary immunization, and bulk PBMC replicates and cell subsets were isolated. To follow T-cell clones before and after both primary and booster YFV17D yellow fever vaccination, bulk TCR alpha and beta repertoires underwent longitudinal sequencing. Two healthy male donors, one aged 18 to 29 and one aged 30 to 40 years, were included in the cohort.

TCRdb names Illumina NovaSeq 6000 as the instrument used. TCR cDNA was synthesized by 5'RACE template switching, through which a universal primer site and unique molecular identifiers were introduced. cDNA synthesis was primed from both the TCR alpha and TCR beta constant segments. Two PCR steps were used to amplify libraries, with sample barcodes and sequencing adapters being added in the second step. Sequencing of libraries was done on Illumina HiSeq 2500 (2x100 bp) or NovaSeq (2x150 bp). Per the authors' processing: Reads were demultiplexed and collapsed into UMI consensus sequences with MIGEC, and V(D)J alignment was performed with MiXCR. Vaccine-responding clonotypes were defined with edgeR using replicate PBMC samples, requiring FDR below 0.01 and a log2 fold change above 5 up to day 15. Each bulk clonotype received a CD4 or CD8 identity based on whether the sequenced CD4 or CD8 repertoire contained that clonotype at higher abundance. The public reads were run again by TCRdb, first through fastp at Q25 and then through MiXCR, and only productive beta chains were kept. CDR3 protein duplicates are merged, each entry listing the most common genes and DNA. Clone size and V and J calls follow TCRdb, not the original study. This sample is represented by about 99,000 distinct CDR3 sequences; roughly 5.2% of them were singletons. Just over 40% of the sample is in the top ten clones.

CDR1 and CDR2, looked up from the germline V gene, are SQVTM and ANQGSEA. The CDR3, cysteine through phenylalanine, is 13 amino acids long. The kept DNA is CDR3 alone, 39 bases in frame from the first base. Between the V and J ends, shortened by 7 bases and 1 base respectively, the junction contains 13 bases. This specimen's treatment or condition label, per the study, means: live attenuated yellow fever vaccine strain. A standard Ficoll-Paque protocol was used to isolate PBMCs from peripheral blood. CD4 and CD8 T-cell fractions were isolated with Dynabeads CD4 and CD8 positive selection kits. TriZol was used to extract RNA from bulk PBMCs, CD4 and CD8 fractions, and dextramer-positive and dextramer-negative fractions. Worth noting for this clonotype: There is no known antigen for this receptor. There are no base qualities to consult, and no much larger clone falls within one base.

What the authors observed across the whole study: After the booster, most of the clones that had expanded following primary vaccination were detected again (just under 97% of CD4 and roughly nine tenths of CD8), which suggests that memory was broadly maintained. Compared with the primary T-cell response, the secondary T-cell response was faster but weaker, reaching its peak on day 5 rather than on day 15. A small fraction of clonotypes appeared in both the CD4 and CD8 compartments, likely as a result of convergent recombination. Computational filtering was required because FACS-sorted repertoires could contain abundant contaminating clonotypes from the bulk population. Because the study included only a couple of donors, the extent to which the findings can be generalized is limited.

Source: CD8+ T cells sorted from PBMCs, taken 10 days after the yellow fever booster vaccination. The receptor was derived from a man aged 18-30 years who received the YFV17D yellow fever vaccine. The chain is assembled from TRBV29-1 and TRBJ1-1; the D gene is perhaps TRBD1, on 5 matching bases. The CDR3 amino acid sequence is: CSAQGGENTEAFF. The nucleotide sequence is given as TGCAGCGCTCAGGGAGGGGAGAACACTGAAGCTTTCTTT.